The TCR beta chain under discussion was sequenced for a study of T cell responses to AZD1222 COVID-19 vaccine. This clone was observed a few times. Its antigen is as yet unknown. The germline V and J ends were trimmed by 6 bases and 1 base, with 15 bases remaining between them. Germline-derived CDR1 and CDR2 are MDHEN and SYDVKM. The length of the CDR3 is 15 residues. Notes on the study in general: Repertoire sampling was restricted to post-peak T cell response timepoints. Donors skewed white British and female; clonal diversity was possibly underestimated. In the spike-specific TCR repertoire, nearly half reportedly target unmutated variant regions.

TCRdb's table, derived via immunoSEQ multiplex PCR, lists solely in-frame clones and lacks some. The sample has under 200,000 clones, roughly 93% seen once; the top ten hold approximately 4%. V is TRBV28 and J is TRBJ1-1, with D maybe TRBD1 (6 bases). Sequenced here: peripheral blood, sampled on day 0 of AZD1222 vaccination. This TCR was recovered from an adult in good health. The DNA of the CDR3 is TGTGCCAGCAGAACAACTGGGACAACGAACACTGAAGCTTTCTTT. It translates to CASRTTGTTNTEAFF.